Shown below are 5 T cell receptor beta chains from a single sample sequenced in a study of identical twins. Each CDR3 protein gets one entry after TCRdb re-called the 5' RACE reads with MiXCR. The table has 420,000 or so distinct CDR3 sequences, approximately 18% seen once. Sequencing was done on a sample of naive T cells sorted from blood. The receptors originated from a man aged 50 to 60 in good health.

This clonotype was detected only a few times. The V and J genes are TRBV28 and TRBJ2-5; 9 nucleotides agree with TRBD1. The V segment lost 6 bases and the J segment 2 bases; nucleotides outside the gene matches: 10. The CDR3 consists of 16 residues. The germline gives CDR1 MDHEN, CDR2 SYDVKM. The CDR3 DNA reads as TGTGCCAGCAGCTCGTCAGGACAGGGGCCACAAGAGACCCAGTACTTC. Residues: CASSSSGQGPQETQYF.

The rearrangement joins TRBV7-2 to TRBJ2-7; TRBD1 is a possible D gene (5 bases). Germline CDR1 SGHTA, CDR2 FQGNSA. The CDR3 is 14 residues long. The V end was cut by 2 bases, the J end by 3 bases, with 11 bases between. The CDR3 loop is CASSLNQGNYEQYF. The CDR3 DNA sequence: TGTGCCAGCAGCTTAAACCAGGGTAACTACGAGCAGTACTTC.

The CDR3: CSASRGLNTEAFF. For the CDR3, the DNA is TGCAGTGCTAGCAGGGGGTTGAACACTGAAGCTTTCTTT. This chain links TRBV20-1 with TRBJ1-1, with 7 bases lining up with TRBD1. After removal of 3 bases from V and 0 bases from J, the junction contained 1 base not matched to a gene. The CDR3 is made up of 13 amino acids. Germline loops: CDR1 DFQATT, CDR2 SNEGSKA (reference sequence).

CDR3 DNA sequence: TGCGCCAGCAGCCACCGACTAGCGGGAGGGCGCTCCTACGAGCAGTACTTC. As protein: CASSHRLAGGRSYEQYF. The chain recombines TRBV4-1 with TRBJ2-7; 14 nucleotides line up with TRBD2. The CDR3 extends over 17 amino acids. Looked up from germline, CDR1 is MGHRA and CDR2 is YSYEKL. V shed 3 bases, J shed 0 bases, and the junction held 4 bases outside the gene matches.

This clonotype was counted only a few times. This chain connects TRBV20-1 to TRBJ2-3, with 10 bases that match TRBD2. Germline CDR1 is DFQATT and CDR2 is SNEGSKA (reference sequence). CDR3 length equals 13 residues. V was pared by 0 bases and J by 11 bases, with 5 bases of the junction left unmatched. CDR3 protein: CSAREASGSEQYF. CDR3 DNA sequence: TGCAGTGCTAGAGAAGCTAGCGGGAGCGAGCAGTATTTT.